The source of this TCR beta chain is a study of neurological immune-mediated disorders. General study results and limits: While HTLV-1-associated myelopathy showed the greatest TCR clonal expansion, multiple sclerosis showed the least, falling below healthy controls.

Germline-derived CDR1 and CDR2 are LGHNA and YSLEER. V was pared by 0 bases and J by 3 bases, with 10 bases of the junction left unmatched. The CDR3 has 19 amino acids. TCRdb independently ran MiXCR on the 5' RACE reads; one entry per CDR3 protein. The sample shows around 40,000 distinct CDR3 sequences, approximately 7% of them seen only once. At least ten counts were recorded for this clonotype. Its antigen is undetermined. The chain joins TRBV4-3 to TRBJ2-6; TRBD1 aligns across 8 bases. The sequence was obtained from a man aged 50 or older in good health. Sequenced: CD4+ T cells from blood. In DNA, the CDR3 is TGCGCCAGCAGCCAAGATATAGGCAGGGGGCTTGTTGGGGCCAACGTCCTGACTTTC. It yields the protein CASSQDIGRGLVGANVLTF.